These T cell receptor beta chains were read from a single sample in a study of T cell clonotyping in hematopoietic cell transplantation. Assay used: immunoSEQ multiplex PCR; TCRdb lists only in-frame clones, some missing. The table shows more than 55,000 clones, with roughly 94% occurring only once. Sequencing input: peripheral blood mononuclear cells. The receptors originated from a man aged 45-65 years in good health. Some clones in this sample may be carry-over from other donors' samples. Both conserved end residues are part of each CDR3. Each record gives: D gene, J gene, clone size, V gene, CDR3 DNA, CDR3 protein. D genes are given only for firm matches. Size tells how often a clone was seen (once, few, many) or the class of an expanded clone, and some rows leave it out.

-,TRBJ1-4,-,TRBV5-1,TGCGCCAGCAGCTTGGGAGGGGGTTATAATGAAAAACTGTTTTTT,CASSLGGGYNEKLFF
TRBD1,TRBJ1-2,-,TRBV6-1,TGTGCCAGCATTAATCAGGGACAGGGGGCGCGCGGCTACACCTTC,CASINQGQGARGYTF
-,TRBJ1-5,-,TRBV21-1,TGTGCCAGCAGGGCCGGGAATCAGCCCCAGCATTTT,CASRAGNQPQHF
TRBD2,TRBJ2-3,-,TRBV9,TGTGCCAGCAGCCCCCGGGGACTAGCGGGGGGGCAGGCTACGCAGTATTTT,CASSPRGLAGGQATQYF
-,TRBJ1-1,once,TRBV10-3,TGTGCCATCAGTGAGTCGGGTGAAGCTTTCTTT,CAISESGEAFF
-,TRBJ2-7,-,TRBV5-3,TGTGCCAGAAGCTTGGGAGGAGGTCGGCGTGCCTACGAGCAGTACTTC,CARSLGGGRRAYEQYF
-,TRBJ2-5,-,TRBV10-3,TGTGCCATCAGTGAGCAGGGAGAAGAGACCCAGTACTTC,CAISEQGEETQYF
-,TRBJ1-5,-,TRBV5-6,TGTGCCAGCAGCTTGGCCGGTGGGGGGCGAAATCAGCCCCAGCATTTT,CASSLAGGGRNQPQHF
-,TRBJ2-1,once,TRBV13,TGTGCCAGCAGCGTACTGGGGAATAGGCAGTTCTTC,CASSVLGNRQFF
TRBD2,TRBJ2-1,once,TRBV2,TGTGCCAGCAGTGAAGCCCCAGGACTAGCGGGGTATTACAATGAGCAGTTCTTC,CASSEAPGLAGYYNEQFF
-,TRBJ1-1,-,TRBV6-5,TGTGCCAGCAGGAGAACGGACAGACACACTGAAGCTTTCTTT,CASRRTDRHTEAFF
-,TRBJ1-4,-,TRBV7-8,TGTGCCAGCAGCTTGATGGGCTCGGACTGGTTTTTT,CASSLMGSDWFF
TRBD2,TRBJ2-1,once,TRBV6-6,TGTGCCAGCAGTTACCGGACTAGCGGGGGATACAATGAGCAGTTCTTC,CASSYRTSGGYNEQFF
-,TRBJ1-5,-,TRBV2,TGTGCCAGCAGTGAACGAAGAACTCCGAAGACGAATCAGCCCCAGCATTTT,CASSERRTPKTNQPQHF
-,TRBJ1-1,once,TRBV28,TGTGCCGCCCGAGGGGAGACTGAAGCTTTCTTT,CAARGETEAFF